This T cell receptor beta chain was captured by sequencing in a study of shared clonotypes between healthy human individuals. Notes on the study in general: Clonotypes which were not shared had lower generation probabilities than clonotypes that all four donors shared.

Every subset had its genomic DNA shared out evenly among several immunoSEQ plates. Clones were read by immunoSEQ multiplex PCR, and TCRdb kept only the in-frame ones, dropping some. The data show some 2,500,000 clones, 85% to 95% seen once. The CDR3 has 17 residues. Trimming removed 3 bases at V and 3 bases at J, with 15 bases between. Germline CDR1 reads KGHSH; CDR2 reads LQKENI. In regard to this clone: Its antigen is undetermined.

Sequenced input: naive CD4+ T cells from PBMCs. Subset here: CD45RA+ positively selected. The chain joins TRBV18 to TRBJ2-6, with D possibly TRBD1 on 5 matching bases. This clonotype was sampled from a man between 18 and 35 years old in good health. Some clones in this sample may be carry-over from other donors' samples. Here the CDR3 reads CASSPSMQGGGANVLTF. Written as DNA, the CDR3 is TGTGCCAGCTCACCGTCAATGCAGGGTGGTGGGGCCAACGTCCTGACTTTC.